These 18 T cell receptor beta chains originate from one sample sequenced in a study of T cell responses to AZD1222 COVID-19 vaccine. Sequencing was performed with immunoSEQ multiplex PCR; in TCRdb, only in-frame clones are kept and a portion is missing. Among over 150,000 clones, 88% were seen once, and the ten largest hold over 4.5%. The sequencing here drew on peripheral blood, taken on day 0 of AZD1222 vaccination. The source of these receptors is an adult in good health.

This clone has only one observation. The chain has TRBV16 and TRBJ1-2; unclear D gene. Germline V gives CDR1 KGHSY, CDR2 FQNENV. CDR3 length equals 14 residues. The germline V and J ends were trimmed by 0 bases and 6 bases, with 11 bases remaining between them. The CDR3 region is CASSQSNVQNGYTF. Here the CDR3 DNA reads TGTGCCAGCAGCCAATCAAACGTCCAGAATGGCTACACCTTC.

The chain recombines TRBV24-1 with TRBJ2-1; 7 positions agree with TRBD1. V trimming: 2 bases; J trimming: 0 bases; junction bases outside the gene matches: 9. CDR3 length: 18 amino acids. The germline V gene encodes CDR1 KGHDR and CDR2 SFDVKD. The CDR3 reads CATSDSKGQVSSYNEQFF. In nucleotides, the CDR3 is TGTGCCACCAGTGATTCAAAAGGACAGGTTAGCTCCTACAATGAGCAGTTCTTC.

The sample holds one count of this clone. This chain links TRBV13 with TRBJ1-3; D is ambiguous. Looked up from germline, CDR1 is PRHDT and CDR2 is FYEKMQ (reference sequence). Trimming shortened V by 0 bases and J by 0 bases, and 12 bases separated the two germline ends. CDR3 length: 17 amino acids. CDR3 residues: CASSLGGGPTSGNTIYF. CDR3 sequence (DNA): TGTGCCAGCAGCTTAGGAGGAGGACCGACCTCTGGAAACACCATATATTTT. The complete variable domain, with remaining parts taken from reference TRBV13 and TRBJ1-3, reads AAGVIQSPRHLIKEKRETATLKCYPIPRHDTVYWYQQGPGQDPQFLISFYEKMQSDKGSIPDRFSAQQFSDYHSELNMSSLELGDSALYFCASSLGGGPTSGNTIYFGEGSWLTVV.

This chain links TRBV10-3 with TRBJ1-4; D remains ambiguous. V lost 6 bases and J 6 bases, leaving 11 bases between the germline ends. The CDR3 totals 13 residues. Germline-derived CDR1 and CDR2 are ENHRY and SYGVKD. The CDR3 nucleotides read TGTGCCATCAGACCGGGAATTGATGAAAAACTGTTTTTT. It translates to CAIRPGIDEKLFF.

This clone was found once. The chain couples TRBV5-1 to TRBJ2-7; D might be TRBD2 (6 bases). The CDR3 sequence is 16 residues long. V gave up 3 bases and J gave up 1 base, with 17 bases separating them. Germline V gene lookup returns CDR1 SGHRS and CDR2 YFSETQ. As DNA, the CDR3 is TGCGCCAGCAGCTCCTTTCCCCTGCGGGAATCCTACGAGCAGTACTTC. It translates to CASSSFPLRESYEQYF.

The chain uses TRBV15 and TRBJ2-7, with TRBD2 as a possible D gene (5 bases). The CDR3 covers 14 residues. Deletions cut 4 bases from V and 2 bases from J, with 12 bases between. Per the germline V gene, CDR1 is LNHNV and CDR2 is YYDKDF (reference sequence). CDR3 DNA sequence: TGTGCCACCAGCACCGGACTTATAACCTACGAGCAGTACTTC. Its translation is CATSTGLITYEQYF.

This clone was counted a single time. The CDR3 sequence is CASSSYRDYEQYF. The CDR3 DNA reads as TGTGCCAGCAGTTCATACAGGGACTACGAGCAGTACTTC. The chain combines TRBV6-5 with TRBJ2-7; TRBD1 is a possible D gene (6 bases). With 4 bases removed from V and 3 bases from J, the gap between germline ends came to 10 bases. Per the germline V gene, CDR1 is MNHEY and CDR2 is SVGAGI. The CDR3 sequence is 13 residues long.

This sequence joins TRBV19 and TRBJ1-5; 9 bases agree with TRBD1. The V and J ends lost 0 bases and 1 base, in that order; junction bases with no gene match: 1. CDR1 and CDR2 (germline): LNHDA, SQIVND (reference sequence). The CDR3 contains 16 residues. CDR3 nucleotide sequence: TGTGCCAGTAGTATAGACGGGACAGGGAGCAATCAGCCCCAGCATTTT. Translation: CASSIDGTGSNQPQHF.

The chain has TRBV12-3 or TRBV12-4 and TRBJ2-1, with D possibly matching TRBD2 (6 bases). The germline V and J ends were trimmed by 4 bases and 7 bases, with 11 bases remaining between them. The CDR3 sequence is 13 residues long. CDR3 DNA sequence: TGTGCCAGCAGTTCCGGGACTCCAAATGAGCAGTTCTTC. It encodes CASSSGTPNEQFF.

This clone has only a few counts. CDR3 loop: CASSIYRGAGYTF. CDR3 DNA: TGTGCCAGCAGCATATATCGGGGTGCTGGCTACACCTTC. The chain combines TRBV12-3 or TRBV12-4 with TRBJ1-2; D gene uncertain. This CDR3 is built from 13 residues. Trimming removed 6 bases at V and 7 bases at J, with 15 bases between.

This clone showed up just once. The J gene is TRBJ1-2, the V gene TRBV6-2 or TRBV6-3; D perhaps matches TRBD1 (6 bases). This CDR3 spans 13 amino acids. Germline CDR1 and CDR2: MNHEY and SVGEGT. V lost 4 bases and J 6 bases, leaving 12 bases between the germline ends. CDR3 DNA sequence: TGTGCCAGCAGTTCCCAACAGGGAAATGGCTACACCTTC. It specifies CASSSQQGNGYTF.

CDR3 sequence reads: CASSQARDRYNSPLHF. The CDR3 nucleotides read TGCGCCAGCAGCCAAGCCAGGGACCGCTATAATTCACCCCTCCACTTT. V usage is TRBV4-3 and J usage is TRBJ1-6; weak D call: TRBD1 (5 bases). This CDR3 spans 16 amino acids. The V gene's germline CDR1 is LGHNA and CDR2 YSLEER. The germline V and J ends were trimmed by 1 base and 3 bases, with 10 bases remaining between them.

This chain's CDR3 is CASSPVEVVAGVSDYNEQFF. For the CDR3, the DNA is TGTGCCAGCTCACCCGTAGAAGTAGTAGCGGGAGTTTCCGACTACAATGAGCAGTTCTTC. V and J are TRBV18 and TRBJ2-1, with 9 bases matching TRBD2. V shed 3 bases and J 3 bases; nucleotides not matched to a gene: 18. Germline assignment: CDR1 KGHSH and CDR2 LQKENI. The CDR3 is 20 residues long.

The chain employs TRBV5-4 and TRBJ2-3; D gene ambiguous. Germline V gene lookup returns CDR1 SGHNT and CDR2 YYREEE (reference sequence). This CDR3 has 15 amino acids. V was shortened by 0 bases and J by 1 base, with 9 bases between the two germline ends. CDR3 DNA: TGTGCCAGCAGCTTGGCGTGGGCCCGCACAGATACGCAGTATTTT. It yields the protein CASSLAWARTDTQYF. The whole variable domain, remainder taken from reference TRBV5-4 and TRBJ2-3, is ETGVTQSPTHLIKTRGQQVTLRCSSQSGHNTVSWYQQALGQGPQFIFQYYREEENGRGNFPPRFSGLQFPNYSSELNVNALELDDSALYLCASSLAWARTDTQYFGPGTRLTVL.

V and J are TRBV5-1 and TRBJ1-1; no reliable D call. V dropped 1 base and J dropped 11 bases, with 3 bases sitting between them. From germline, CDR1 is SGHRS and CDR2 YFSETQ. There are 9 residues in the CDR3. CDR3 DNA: TGCGCCAGCAGCTTGTGGGCTTTCTTT. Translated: CASSLWAFF.

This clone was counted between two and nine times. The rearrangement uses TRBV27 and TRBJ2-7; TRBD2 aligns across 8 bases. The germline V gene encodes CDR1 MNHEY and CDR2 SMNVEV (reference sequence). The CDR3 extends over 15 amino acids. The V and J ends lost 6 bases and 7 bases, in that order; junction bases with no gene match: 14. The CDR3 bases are TGTGCCAGCAGACCCTTCCTGGGACTAGGGGGAGAGCAGTACTTC. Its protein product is CASRPFLGLGGEQYF.

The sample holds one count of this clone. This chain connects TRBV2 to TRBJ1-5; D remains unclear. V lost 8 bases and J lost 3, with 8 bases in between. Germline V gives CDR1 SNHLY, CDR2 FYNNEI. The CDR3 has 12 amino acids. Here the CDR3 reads CASAGPNQPQHF. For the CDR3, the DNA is TGTGCCAGCGCAGGCCCCAATCAGCCCCAGCATTTT.

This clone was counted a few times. This chain's CDR3 is CAWSPGTGSYEQYF. The CDR3, as DNA: TGTGCCTGGAGTCCCGGGACTGGCTCCTACGAGCAGTACTTC. V gene TRBV30 combines with J gene TRBJ2-7, with a possible D match to TRBD2 (6 bases). Trimming removed 2 bases at V and 0 bases at J, with 11 bases between. This CDR3 region has 14 residues. Germline assignment: CDR1 GTSNPN and CDR2 SVGIG (reference sequence).